A selection of T cell receptor beta chains follows, all from one sample in a study of CD8 T cells in ankylosing spondylitis. TCRdb analysed the 5' RACE reads with MiXCR anew, one entry per CDR3 protein. This table holds approximately 300,000 distinct CDR3 sequences, around 18% found once. Sequenced sample: blood, either unsorted or a sorted T cell fraction (not recorded which). The receptors here all came from a male donor with ankylosing spondylitis or in good health (not recorded which). The CDR3 runs from the conserved cysteine through the conserved F or W. Fields, in order: V gene, D gene, clone size, J gene, CDR3 DNA, CDR3 protein. A D gene is named only where the DNA matches it firmly. Only some rows state a clone size, as once, few, many or a class for expanded clones.

TRBV12-3/TRBV12-4	NA	once	TRBJ2-2	TGTGCCAGCAACCTAGTACCCCGGAGCACCGGGGAGCTGTTTTTT	CASNLVPRSTGELFF
TRBV12-3/TRBV12-4	NA	few	TRBJ1-2	TGTGCCAGCAGCCCGACGGGGGCAGGGAATGGCTACACCTTC	CASSPTGAGNGYTF
TRBV24-1	NA	few	TRBJ2-1	TGTGCCACCAGTGATTTCGGGATCAATGAGCAGTTCTTC	CATSDFGINEQFF
TRBV5-1	TRBD1	many	TRBJ2-1	TGCGCCAGCAGCTTAGACAGGGTGCAGCAGTTCTTC	CASSLDRVQQFF
TRBV27	NA	few	TRBJ2-3	TGTGCCAGCAGTTTCACGCAGTATTTT	CASSFTQYF
TRBV10-3	TRBD1	few	TRBJ2-2	TGTGCCATCAGTCCGGGACAGGGTAATACCGGGGAGCTGTTTTTT	CAISPGQGNTGELFF
TRBV12-3/TRBV12-4	NA	few	TRBJ2-2	TGTGCCAGCAGAATCGGGATTTACACCGGGGAGCTGTTTTTT	CASRIGIYTGELFF
TRBV12-3/TRBV12-4	NA	many	TRBJ2-1	TGTGCCAGCAGTTTAGTCTATGAGCAGTTCTTC	CASSLVYEQFF
TRBV11-2	NA	NA	TRBJ1-4	TGTGCCAGCAGCTGGCAGGAACCAAATGAAAAACTGTTTTTT	CASSWQEPNEKLFF
TRBV4-1	NA	NA	TRBJ2-6	TGCGCCAGCAGCCCAGTCTCTGGGGCCAACGTCCTGACTTTC	CASSPVSGANVLTF
TRBV6-5	TRBD2	NA	TRBJ2-5	TGTGCCAGCAGTCACCCTGGGACTAGCGGGGGAGAGACCCAGTACTTC	CASSHPGTSGGETQYF
TRBV3-1	TRBD2	few	TRBJ2-1	TGTGCCAGCAGCCCTAGCGGGAGTAGCTATGAGCAGTTCTTC	CASSPSGSSYEQFF
TRBV14	NA	few	TRBJ2-2	TGTGCCAGCAGCCAAGGCACAGGGCCCCGGGAGCTGTTTTTT	CASSQGTGPRELFF
TRBV19	TRBD1	few	TRBJ1-1	TGTGCCAGTAGGGTAGGGGACAGGGGAGATACTGAAGCTTTCTTT	CASRVGDRGDTEAFF
TRBV10-3	NA	few	TRBJ2-4	TGTGCCATCAGTGACCCTACTTCAGCCAAAAACATTCAGTACTTC	CAISDPTSAKNIQYF
TRBV6-7	NA	medium-sized	TRBJ2-5	TGTGCCCGAGAGACTAGAAGGGAGACCCAGTACTTC	CARETRRETQYF
TRBV12-3/TRBV12-4	NA	few	TRBJ1-5	TGTGCCAGCAGTGGGGGAAGGGGTCAGCCCCAGCATTTT	CASSGGRGQPQHF
TRBV12-3/TRBV12-4	NA	NA	TRBJ2-5	TGTGCCAGCAGTTTTGACTCCTCCCAAGAGACCCAGTACTTC	CASSFDSSQETQYF
TRBV20-1	NA	few	TRBJ2-4	TGCAGTGCCGTTGGGTCTAGGGGAGTGGACATTCAGTACTTC	CSAVGSRGVDIQYF
TRBV2	NA	many	TRBJ2-2	TGTGCCAGCAGTGAAGTACGCACCGGGGAGCTGTTTTTT	CASSEVRTGELFF
TRBV20-1	TRBD2	NA	TRBJ2-3	TGCAGTGCTAGAGGAGGACTAGCGGGCACAGATACGCAGTATTTT	CSARGGLAGTDTQYF
TRBV12-3/TRBV12-4	NA	NA	TRBJ2-3	TGTGCCAGCAGCCCCCCGCCAGATACGCAGTATTTT	CASSPPPDTQYF
TRBV19	NA	NA	TRBJ2-4	TGTGCCAGTAGTAGAGCGCCGGGGGCCAAAAACATTCAGTACTTC	CASSRAPGAKNIQYF
TRBV5-1	TRBD1	NA	TRBJ1-1	TGCGCCAGCAGCTCCACAGGGGCGTTGAACACTGAAGCTTTCTTT	CASSSTGALNTEAFF
TRBV21-1	NA	few	TRBJ2-3	TGTGCCAGCAGCCGTACTAGCGGAGGAAGACGCACAGATACGCAGTATTTT	CASSRTSGGRRTDTQYF
TRBV20-1	NA	few	TRBJ2-1	TGCAGTGCTAGGGGCAGGGCGATCTACAATGAGCAGTTCTTC	CSARGRAIYNEQFF
TRBV12-3/TRBV12-4	TRBD2	once	TRBJ2-5	TGTGCCAGCAGTTTCGGCGGGGGGGAAGAGACCCAGTACTTC	CASSFGGGEETQYF
TRBV5-1	NA	NA	TRBJ1-6	TGCGCCAGCAGCTTGGCGGCAGGAACTAATTCACCCCTCCACTTT	CASSLAAGTNSPLHF
TRBV27	NA	NA	TRBJ2-3	TGTGCCAGCAGTTTCGCGGAGGGGGAAACGCAGTATTTT	CASSFAEGETQYF
TRBV7-3	NA	many	TRBJ2-3	TGTGCCAGCAGCTCCAAAGGGAACCCCACAGATACGCAGTATTTT	CASSSKGNPTDTQYF
TRBV9	NA	few	TRBJ2-2	TGTGCCAGCAGCGCCCCAGCCGGGGAGCTGTTTTTT	CASSAPAGELFF
TRBV6-1	NA	NA	TRBJ1-5	TGTGCCAGCAGAAGTACGGGACGGGGAAGCAATCAGCCCCAGCATTTT	CASRSTGRGSNQPQHF
TRBV6-1	TRBD2	few	TRBJ2-1	TGTGCCAGCAGCCAAACAGGACTAGCCGGCAATGAGCAGTTCTTC	CASSQTGLAGNEQFF
TRBV5-5	TRBD2	NA	TRBJ2-3	TGTGCCAGCAGCTACGGACCGGGACTAGCGACAGATATGCAGTATTTT	CASSYGPGLATDMQYF
TRBV9	NA	few	TRBJ2-5	TGTGCCAGCAGCGTTTGGGGGCGAGGGCAAGAGACCCAGTACTTC	CASSVWGRGQETQYF
TRBV5-6	NA	NA	TRBJ1-5	TGTGCCAGCAGCTTGGCCCGGGGGAAGGGTCAGCCCCAGCATTTT	CASSLARGKGQPQHF
TRBV6-6	TRBD1	many	TRBJ1-1	TGTGCCAGCAGGCCGGGACAGGCGTTTGGAGCTTTCTTT	CASRPGQAFGAFF
TRBV3-1	NA	many	TRBJ1-1	TGTGCCAGCAGCCAAGATCAGGGCGGATGGTTAGCTGAAGCTTTCTTT	CASSQDQGGWLAEAFF